This is a list of T cell receptor beta chains from one sample in a study of blood T cell repertoires in COVID-19. TCRdb's table, derived via immunoSEQ multiplex PCR, lists solely in-frame clones and lacks some. The sample consists of fewer than 350,000 clones, 88% of them appearing once. Source material: PBMCs or T cells enriched from blood (not recorded which). The source is a woman between 55 and 75 years old in a cohort exposed to, infected with or recovered from COVID-19 (not recorded which). Each CDR3 is given without its conserved first and last residue.

v_call	j_call	cdr3_length	cdr3_aa
TRBV19	TRBJ2-7	13	ASSISGTRVREQY
TRBV6-2/TRBV6-3	TRBJ1-5	16	ASSYPGQGFHRNQPQH
TRBV28	TRBJ2-7	13	ASKQPGQGPHEQY
TRBV3-1/TRBV3-2	TRBJ2-3	12	ASSQETGIDTQY
TRBV5-1	TRBJ2-3	12	ASRPGLAGSPQY
TRBV5-1	TRBJ1-2	10	ASSLGQYGYT
TRBV7-9	TRBJ1-6	12	ASSLEGGDSPLH
TRBV19	TRBJ2-7	14	ASSILGANIVYEQY
TRBV9	TRBJ1-6	12	ASSLGQGGSPLH
TRBV19	TRBJ1-1	14	ASSLRVLTVNTEAF
TRBV5-1	TRBJ2-7	17	ASSLLAGGQYASSYEQY
TRBV7-8	TRBJ2-5	13	ASSLATGVRETQY
TRBV30	TRBJ2-4	14	AWSVGQGSLLNIQY
TRBV6-2/TRBV6-3	TRBJ2-7	13	ASSRPGLDTYEQY
TRBV13	TRBJ2-5	16	ASSSISSGRPPKETQY